The source of this TCR beta chain is a study of regulatory T cells in long-lasting Graves disease. iRepertoire HTBI primers and Arm-PCR of CDR3 regions built TCR beta libraries. Authors' processing steps: The study identified about 60 TRBV and about 14 TRBJ segments across samples. TCRdb called the multiplex PCR reads again in MiXCR, with one record for every CDR3 protein. In this record, the V and J calls reflect TCRdb's handling and not the investigators' own analysis. Here the sample spans some 410,000 distinct CDR3 sequences, roughly 15% being singletons. This clonotype was picked up one time. The likely explanation is a read error, given a far larger clone one base away. Time point reported: newly diagnosed GD, antithyroid drugs for less than 3 months. RNA extracted from PBMCs served as the sequencing template. The same data also contributed to another study, on T cells in Graves' hyperthyroidism and ophthalmopathy. That paper adds: No progression to ophthalmopathy during 18 months of follow-up defined stable disease. A first-round RT-PCR of the TCR CDR3 used the HTBI primer set.

The TCR originated in a woman in her 30s with Graves disease. This sample comprised peripheral blood mononuclear cells (PBMCs), obtained at new diagnosis, from a patient treated with antithyroid drugs.

As DNA, the CDR3 is TGTGCCAGCAGCCACGGGACAGGGAAATACGAGCAGTACTTC. Its translation: CASSHGTGKYEQYF. The gene calls are TRBV3-1 and TRBJ2-7; 9 bases are a match to TRBD1. The CDR3 sequence is 14 residues long. From germline, CDR1 is LGHDT and CDR2 YNNKEL (reference sequence). V gave up 3 bases and J gave up 4 bases; unmatched junction bases: 4.